This section outlines one TCR beta chain sequence together with its context. Its specificity is unknown. V shed 4 bases and J shed 10 bases, with 11 bases lying between them. CDR3 length: 12 amino acids. From germline, CDR1 is MNHEY and CDR2 SMNVEV (reference sequence). TCRdb independently ran MiXCR on the reads; one entry per CDR3 protein. Altogether approximately 1,000,000 distinct CDR3 sequences are present, approximately 31% being singletons, with the ten largest covering about 14%. This entry is derived from a study of T cell repertoires in cytomegalovirus infection. This sample comprised cultured CD8+ T cells from PBMCs, obtained from culture after CMV antigen stimulation. This chain links TRBV27 with TRBJ2-1; D gene ambiguous. The sequence was collected from a human donor in good health (CMV status not recorded). Some clones in this sample may be carry-over from other donors' samples. The CDR3: CASSWDQREQFF. CDR3 bases: TGTGCCAGCAGTTGGGATCAGAGGGAGCAGTTCTTC.